This paragraph covers one TCR beta chain sequence. Its matching antigen is unknown. The CDR3 totals 14 residues. The germline CDR1 and CDR2 sequences are SGHDT and YYEEEE. The V end lost 1 base, the J end lost 7 bases, and 11 bases lay between the germline ends. This sample stems from a study of T cell responses to AZD1222 COVID-19 vaccine. Study-wide results and caveats: CD4 TCRs linked to vaccination spanned spike, dominating at 160-218 and 743-854.

Data came from immunoSEQ multiplex PCR; TCRdb stores just in-frame clones and leaves some out. The repertoire has 110,000 or so clones, around nine tenths of them found once; the top ten carry roughly 7%. The specimen was peripheral blood, collected 28 days after the second AZD1222 dose. The chain uses TRBV5-6 and TRBJ2-2, with D possibly TRBD2 on 5 matching bases. The TCR comes from an adult who received the AZD1222 COVID-19 vaccine. CDR3: CASSLSGSRGELFF. As DNA, the CDR3 is TGTGCCAGCAGCTTGTCTGGGAGTCGCGGGGAGCTGTTTTTT.